This T cell receptor beta chain was identified during a study of blood T cell repertoires in COVID-19. Overall study: Material from acute and convalescent COVID-19 was sourced from the United States, Italy and Spain.

Sequencing was performed with immunoSEQ multiplex PCR; in TCRdb, only in-frame clones are kept and a portion is missing. Of some 74,000 clones listed, around 78% are singletons. This CDR3 has 15 residues. Trimming removed 1 base from V and 0 bases from J, with 7 bases in between. The V gene's germline CDR1 is SSHAT and CDR2 FNYEAQ (reference sequence). This TCR was sampled from a woman at least 80 years old with acute or convalescent COVID-19. What was sequenced was peripheral blood. The chain is built from TRBV7-7 and TRBJ1-3, with D unresolved. CDR3 DNA: TGTGCCAGCAGCTTAGGTCAACACTCTGGAAACACCATATATTTT. Protein sequence: CASSLGQHSGNTIYF.